Presented here are 7 T cell receptor beta chains from one specimen sequenced in a study of graft-versus-host responses after intestinal transplantation. Antigen specificity for these receptors is unknown. TCRdb's copy holds only in-frame clones and misses some; the assay was immunoSEQ multiplex PCR. This table has tens of thousands of clones, approximately 78% appearing once. Sequences were derived from unstimulated CD8+ T cells sorted from spleen or lymph node cells, sampled before transplant. The origin of the receptors is a human donor who was the organ donor for an intestinal transplant.

The chain has TRBV11-2 and TRBJ2-7; D gene uncertain. The CDR3 has 16 residues. CDR1 and CDR2 (germline): SGHAT, FQNNGV. V lost 0 bases to trimming and J lost 1 base, with 13 bases between them. CDR3 region: CASSLEHSRPSYEQYF. CDR3 in DNA: TGTGCCAGCAGCTTAGAACATTCCAGACCATCCTACGAGCAGTACTTC. Drawing the rest from reference TRBV11-2 and TRBJ2-7, the complete variable domain is EAGVAQSPRYKIIEKRQSVAFWCNPISGHATLYWYQQILGQGPKLLIQFQNNGVVDDSQLPKDRFSAERLKGVDSTLKIQPAKLEDSAVYLCASSLEHSRPSYEQYFGPGTRLTVT.

The chain joins TRBV28 to TRBJ2-7; 8 bases are shared with TRBD2. Germline values: CDR1 MDHEN, CDR2 SYDVKM. The CDR3 is 13 amino acids. V gave up 8 bases and J gave up 2 bases; unmatched junction bases: 5. CDR3: CASRTSWAYEQYF. In DNA form, the CDR3 reads TGTGCCAGCCGGACTAGCTGGGCCTACGAGCAGTACTTC.

This chain links TRBV5-6 with TRBJ2-7; TRBD1 is a possible D gene (6 bases). V was trimmed by 1 base and J by 2 bases, leaving 13 bases between them. In germline, CDR1 is SGHDT, CDR2 YYEEEE. The CDR3 totals 15 residues. The CDR3 reads CASSLSAGAPYEQYF. CDR3 DNA sequence: TGTGCCAGCAGCTTGAGCGCAGGGGCTCCCTACGAGCAGTACTTC.

The V call is TRBV29-1, the J call TRBJ2-1; 10 nucleotides match TRBD2. The ends lost 7 bases at V and 2 bases at J; junction bases unmatched: 5. The CDR3 has 14 amino acids. Germline CDR1 SQVTM, CDR2 ANQGSEA. The CDR3 here is CSAKAGGPYNEQFF. The CDR3 nucleotides are TGCAGCGCTAAAGCGGGAGGGCCCTACAATGAGCAGTTCTTC.

The chain uses TRBV15 and TRBJ2-3, with TRBD2 identical over 7 bases. Trimming at V came to 0 bases and at J to 0 bases, leaving 3 bases not matched to a gene. The CDR3 consists of 16 residues. In germline, CDR1 is LNHNV, CDR2 YYDKDF (reference sequence). The CDR3 bases are TGTGCCACCAGCAGAGATGGGCGGGGGAGCACAGATACGCAGTATTTT. Translation: CATSRDGRGSTDTQYF.

The gene calls are TRBV5-8 and TRBJ2-7; D gene uncertain. V lost 10 bases to trimming and J lost 0 bases, with 17 bases between them. CDR1 and CDR2 from the germline V gene are SGHTS and YDEGEE. There are 14 residues in the CDR3. CDR3 region: CASTPGPSSYEQYF. CDR3 bases: TGTGCCTCAACCCCGGGCCCGAGCTCCTACGAGCAGTACTTC.

This clone occurred once. The V and J genes are TRBV19 and TRBJ2-2, with 7 bases identical to TRBD1. CDR3 length equals 13 residues. Trimming removed 8 bases from V and 6 bases from J; junction bases left unmatched: 6. Germline V gene lookup returns CDR1 LNHDA and CDR2 SQIVND (reference sequence). CDR3 in amino acids: CASGQEGPGELFF. CDR3 DNA: TGTGCCAGTGGACAGGAAGGGCCCGGGGAGCTGTTTTTT.